This T cell receptor (beta chain) appears in the sequencing data of a study of blood T cell repertoires in COVID-19. Study-wide background: Sites across the United States, Italy and Spain contributed samples from acute and convalescent COVID-19. In each case, the material was cDNA or gDNA derived from T cells, B-cell-depleted T cells, or PBMCs.

Trimming cost V 7 bases and J 0 bases; bases outside gene matches: 12. This CDR3 comprises 19 residues. CDR1 is MNHEY, CDR2 SMNVEV, per germline (reference sequence). Study processing details: Amplified reference gene primers provided the basis for estimating nucleated cell counts. Profiled with immunoSEQ multiplex PCR; TCRdb holds only in-frame clones, not every one. For V, J and clone size, that table is used; D and trimming come from the DNA. The sample contains 150,000 to 200,000 clones, about 87% of which appear only once. This receptor was taken from a young man with active or convalescent COVID-19. The J gene is TRBJ2-4, the V gene TRBV27; 13 nucleotides line up with TRBD2. Material for sequencing was peripheral blood. The CDR3 loop reads CASTQSGTSGTLAKNIQYF. The CDR3 nucleotides read TGTGCCAGCACCCAATCCGGGACTAGCGGGACCTTAGCCAAAAACATTCAGTACTTC.